The source of this TCR beta chain is a study of blood T cell repertoires in COVID-19. This table comes from immunoSEQ multiplex PCR, and its TCRdb copy is limited to in-frame clones, with some not included. The table records fewer than 200,000 clones, 65% to 85% of them present only once. Participants were aged about 18 to 100 years, lived in roughly 25 US areas, and enrolled virtually. Cohort allocation depended upon clinical history that participants reported. Trimming removed 6 bases at V and 2 bases at J, with 12 bases between. Germline-derived CDR1 and CDR2 are MNHEY and SMNVEV (reference sequence). The CDR3 loop spans 14 amino acids.

The sequenced material came from PBMCs or T cells enriched from blood (not recorded which). The chain links TRBV27 to TRBJ2-3; D is uncertain. The sequence was obtained from a woman between 50 and 59 years old in a cohort exposed to, infected with or recovered from COVID-19 (not recorded which). CDR3 in DNA: TGTGCCAGCAGCCCCCATCCAGACACAGATACGCAGTATTTT. It encodes CASSPHPDTDTQYF.